This T cell receptor (beta chain) was recovered during a study of blood T cells in healthy people across ages. A second about 7 to 12 cycle PCR used barcoded and J-beta primers. TCRdb re-called the 5' RACE reads with MiXCR, one entry per CDR3 protein. Of about 1.4 million distinct CDR3 sequences listed, roughly 60% are singletons. The CDR3 consists of 13 residues. V was trimmed by 1 base and J by 7 bases, leaving 11 bases between them. The germline CDR1 and CDR2 sequences are SGHRS and YFSETQ. The receptor was isolated from a man younger than 35 in good health. The V call is TRBV5-1, the J call TRBJ1-2; maybe TRBD1 (5 bases). Sequenced material: blood. The CDR3 DNA is TGCGCCAGCAGCTTGAAGGGGTTCAGTGGCTACACCTTC. This encodes CASSLKGFSGYTF.